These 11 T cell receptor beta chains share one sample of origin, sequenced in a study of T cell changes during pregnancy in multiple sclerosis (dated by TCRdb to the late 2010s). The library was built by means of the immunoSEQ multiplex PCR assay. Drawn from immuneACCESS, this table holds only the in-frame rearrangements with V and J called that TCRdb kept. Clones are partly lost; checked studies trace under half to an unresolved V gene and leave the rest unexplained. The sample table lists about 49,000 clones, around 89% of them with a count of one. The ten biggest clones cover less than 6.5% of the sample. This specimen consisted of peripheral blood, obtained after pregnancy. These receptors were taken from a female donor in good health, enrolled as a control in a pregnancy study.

The CDR3 loop reads CAISDRKGDYTF. For the CDR3, the DNA is TGTGCCATCAGTGACAGGAAAGGGGACTACACCTTC. This chain joins TRBV10-3 and TRBJ1-2, with D maybe TRBD1 (5 bases). CDR3 length: 12 amino acids. Trimming took 3 bases from V and 10 from J, leaving 12 bases between them. The germline V gene has CDR1 ENHRY and CDR2 SYGVKD.

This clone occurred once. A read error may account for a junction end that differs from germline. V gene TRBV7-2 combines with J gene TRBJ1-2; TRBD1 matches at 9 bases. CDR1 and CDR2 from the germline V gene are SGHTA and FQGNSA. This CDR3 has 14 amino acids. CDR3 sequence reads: CASSWTGTGTGIAF. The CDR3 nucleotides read TGTGCCAGCAGCTGGACCGGGACAGGGACGGGGATCGCCTTC.

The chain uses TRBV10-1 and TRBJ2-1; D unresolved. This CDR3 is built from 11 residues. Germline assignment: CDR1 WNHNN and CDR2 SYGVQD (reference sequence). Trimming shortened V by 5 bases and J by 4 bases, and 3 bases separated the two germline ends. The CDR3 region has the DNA TGCGCCAGCAGTCAATACAATGAGCAGTTCTTC. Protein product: CASSQYNEQFF.

CDR3 amino acids: CASSREGRNTIYF. The CDR3, as DNA: TGTGCCAGCAGCCGAGAGGGCCGAAACACCATATATTTT. The gene calls are TRBV21-1 and TRBJ1-3. TRBV21-1 is marked as a pseudogene. The CDR3 has 13 amino acids.

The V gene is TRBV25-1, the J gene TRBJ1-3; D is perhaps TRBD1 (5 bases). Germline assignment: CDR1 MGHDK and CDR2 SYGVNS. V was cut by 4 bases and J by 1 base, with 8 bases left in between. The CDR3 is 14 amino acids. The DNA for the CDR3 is TGTGCCAGCAGTGTCCCAGGGTCTGGAAACACCATATATTTT. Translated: CASSVPGSGNTIYF. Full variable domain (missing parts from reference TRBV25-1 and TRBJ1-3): EADIYQTPRYLVIGTGKKITLECSQTMGHDKMYWYQQDPGMELHLIHYSYGVNSTEKGDLSSESTVSRIRTEHFPLTLESARPSHTSQYLCASSVPGSGNTIYFGEGSWLTVV.

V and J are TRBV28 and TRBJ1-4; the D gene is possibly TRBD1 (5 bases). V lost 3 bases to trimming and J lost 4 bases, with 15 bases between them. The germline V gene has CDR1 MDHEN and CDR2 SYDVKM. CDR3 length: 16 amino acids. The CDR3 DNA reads TGTGCCAGCAGTTTCCCTAAAGGGGCTTATAATGAAAAACTGTTTTTT. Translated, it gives CASSFPKGAYNEKLFF.

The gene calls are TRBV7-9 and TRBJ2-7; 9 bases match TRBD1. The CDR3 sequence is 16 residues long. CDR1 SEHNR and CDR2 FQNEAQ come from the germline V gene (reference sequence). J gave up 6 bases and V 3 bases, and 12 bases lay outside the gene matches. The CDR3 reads CASSFSTGTGSAEQYF. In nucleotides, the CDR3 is TGTGCCAGCAGCTTTTCCACAGGGACAGGGTCCGCCGAGCAGTACTTC.

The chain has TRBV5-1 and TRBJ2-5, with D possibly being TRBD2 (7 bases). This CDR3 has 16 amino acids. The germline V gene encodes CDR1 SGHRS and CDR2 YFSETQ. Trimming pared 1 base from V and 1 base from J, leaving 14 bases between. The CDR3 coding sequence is TGCGCCAGCAGCTTGTGGGGGGGCCCCCCCCAAGAGACCCAGTACTTC. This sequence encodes CASSLWGGPPQETQYF.

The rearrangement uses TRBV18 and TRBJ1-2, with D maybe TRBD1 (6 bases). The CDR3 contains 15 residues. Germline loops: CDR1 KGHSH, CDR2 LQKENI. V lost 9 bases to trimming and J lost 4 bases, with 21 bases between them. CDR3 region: CARDRRRQTGYGYTF. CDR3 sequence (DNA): TGTGCCAGAGACCGCCGTCGGCAGACAGGCTATGGCTACACCTTC.

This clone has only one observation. CDR3 sequence: CASSPPSRGRGQPQHF. The CDR3 DNA is TGTGCCAGCTCACCACCGAGTCGGGGAAGGGGGCAGCCCCAGCATTTT. The J gene is TRBJ1-5, the V gene TRBV18, with D perhaps matching TRBD1 (6 bases). This CDR3 has 16 amino acids. The germline V gene encodes CDR1 KGHSH and CDR2 LQKENI. With 0 bases removed from V and 7 bases from J, the gap between germline ends came to 16 bases.

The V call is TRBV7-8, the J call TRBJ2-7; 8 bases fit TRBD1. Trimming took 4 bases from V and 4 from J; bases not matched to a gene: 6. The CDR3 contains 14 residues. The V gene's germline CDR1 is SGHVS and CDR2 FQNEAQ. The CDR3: CASSSRQGRYEQYF. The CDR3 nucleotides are TGTGCCAGCAGCTCAAGACAGGGGAGATACGAGCAGTACTTC. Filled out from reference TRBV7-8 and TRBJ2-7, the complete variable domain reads GAGVSQSPRYKVAKRGQDVALRCDPISGHVSLFWYQQALGQGPEFLTYFQNEAQLDKSGLPSDRFFAERPEGSVSTLKIQRTQQEDSAVYLCASSSRQGRYEQYFGPGTRLTVT.